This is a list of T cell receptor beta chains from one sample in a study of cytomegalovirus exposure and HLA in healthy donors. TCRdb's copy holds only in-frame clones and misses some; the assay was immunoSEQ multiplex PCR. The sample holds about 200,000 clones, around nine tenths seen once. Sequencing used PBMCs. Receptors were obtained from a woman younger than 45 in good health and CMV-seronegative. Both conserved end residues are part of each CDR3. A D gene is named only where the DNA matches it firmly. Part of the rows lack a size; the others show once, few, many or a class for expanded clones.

CDR3 protein: CASSSRTGPTQYF
CDR3 DNA: TGTGCCAGTAGTAGCCGGACTGGCCCTACGCAGTATTTT
J gene: TRBJ2-3
V gene: TRBV19
clone size: .
D gene: .

CDR3 protein: CASGPRAGGTGELFF
CDR3 DNA: TGCGCCAGCGGACCCAGGGCGGGAGGGACCGGGGAGCTGTTTTTT
J gene: TRBJ2-2
V gene: TRBV5-1
clone size: .
D gene: TRBD2

CDR3 protein: CASSLDRQNTGELFF
CDR3 DNA: TGCGCCAGCAGCTTGGATCGACAGAACACCGGGGAGCTGTTTTTT
J gene: TRBJ2-2
V gene: TRBV5-1
clone size: once
D gene: .

CDR3 protein: CASSLGGQGRSYEQYF
CDR3 DNA: TGCGCCAGCAGCCTAGGGGGACAGGGCCGGTCCTACGAGCAGTACTTC
J gene: TRBJ2-7
V gene: TRBV4-1
clone size: .
D gene: TRBD1

CDR3 protein: CATSNLGLAIEQFF
CDR3 DNA: TGTGCCACCAGTAATCTAGGACTAGCCATTGAGCAGTTCTTC
J gene: TRBJ2-1
V gene: TRBV15
clone size: .
D gene: TRBD2

CDR3 protein: CASSLNRAFSREKLFF
CDR3 DNA: TGTGCCAGCAGCTTGAACAGGGCATTTAGTAGAGAAAAACTGTTTTTT
J gene: TRBJ1-4
V gene: TRBV5-4
clone size: .
D gene: .

CDR3 protein: CASSDIRGPQETQYF
CDR3 DNA: TGTGCCAGCAGTGATATAAGGGGCCCCCAAGAGACCCAGTACTTC
J gene: TRBJ2-5
V gene: TRBV2
clone size: .
D gene: .

CDR3 protein: CASSQGGDNEQFF
CDR3 DNA: TGCGCCAGCAGTCAAGGGGGGGACAATGAGCAGTTCTTC
J gene: TRBJ2-1
V gene: TRBV10-1
clone size: few
D gene: .

CDR3 protein: CASSLETGGNQPQHF
CDR3 DNA: TGTGCCAGCAGCTTAGAGACAGGGGGCAATCAGCCCCAGCATTTT
J gene: TRBJ1-5
V gene: TRBV7-2
clone size: .
D gene: TRBD1

CDR3 protein: CASSLADNTEAFF
CDR3 DNA: TGTGCCAGCAGCTTAGCAGATAACACTGAAGCTTTCTTT
J gene: TRBJ1-1
V gene: TRBV7-3
clone size: .
D gene: .

CDR3 protein: CAISAGGEGTQYF
CDR3 DNA: TGTGCCATCAGTGCAGGGGGCGAGGGGACCCAGTACTTC
J gene: TRBJ2-5
V gene: TRBV10-3
clone size: .
D gene: TRBD1

CDR3 protein: CSGSNRGDTEAFF
CDR3 DNA: TGCAGCGGAAGCAACCGGGGGGACACTGAAGCTTTCTTT
J gene: TRBJ1-1
V gene: TRBV29-1
clone size: once
D gene: .

CDR3 protein: CASNFGAYEQYF
CDR3 DNA: TGTGCCAGCAACTTCGGGGCCTACGAGCAGTACTTC
J gene: TRBJ2-7
V gene: TRBV7-9
clone size: .
D gene: .

CDR3 protein: CASIQGQGFHEQYF
CDR3 DNA: TGTGCCAGCATCCAGGGACAGGGTTTCCACGAGCAGTACTTC
J gene: TRBJ2-7
V gene: TRBV28
clone size: few
D gene: TRBD1

CDR3 protein: CASRAAGGVDTQYF
CDR3 DNA: TGTGCCAGCAGAGCCGCCGGCGGGGTAGATACGCAGTATTTT
J gene: TRBJ2-3
V gene: TRBV7-2
clone size: .
D gene: .

CDR3 protein: CASSHTWDRSGYTF
CDR3 DNA: TGCGCCAGCAGCCACACGTGGGACAGGTCGGGCTACACCTTC
J gene: TRBJ1-2
V gene: TRBV4-1
clone size: .
D gene: TRBD1

CDR3 protein: CASSPLKDTEQYF
CDR3 DNA: TGTGCCAGCTCACCCTTAAAAGACACCGAGCAGTACTTC
J gene: TRBJ2-7
V gene: TRBV18
clone size: .
D gene: .

CDR3 protein: CASSSDRGQTEAFF
CDR3 DNA: TGTGCCAGCAGCTCGGACAGGGGGCAGACTGAAGCTTTCTTT
J gene: TRBJ1-1
V gene: TRBV7-9
clone size: once
D gene: TRBD1

CDR3 protein: CASARGAGYGYTF
CDR3 DNA: TGTGCCAGCGCCAGGGGTGCGGGCTATGGCTACACCTTC
J gene: TRBJ1-2
V gene: TRBV7-2
clone size: once
D gene: .

CDR3 protein: CASSLFEESEQFF
CDR3 DNA: TGCGCCAGCAGCTTGTTCGAGGAGAGTGAGCAGTTCTTC
J gene: TRBJ2-1
V gene: TRBV5-1
clone size: once
D gene: .

CDR3 protein: CASSPLPNLAYEQYF
CDR3 DNA: TGTGCCAGCAGTCCACTCCCAAACTTAGCCTACGAGCAGTACTTC
J gene: TRBJ2-7
V gene: TRBV6-5
clone size: .
D gene: .

CDR3 protein: CASSQDPASGYQETQYF
CDR3 DNA: TGCGCCAGCAGCCAAGATCCTGCTAGCGGGTACCAAGAGACCCAGTACTTC
J gene: TRBJ2-5
V gene: TRBV4-1
clone size: .
D gene: TRBD2

CDR3 protein: CASSPVAGGNTGELFF
CDR3 DNA: TGTGCCAGCAGCCCCGTAGCGGGAGGCAACACCGGGGAGCTGTTTTTT
J gene: TRBJ2-2
V gene: TRBV7-2
clone size: .
D gene: TRBD2

CDR3 protein: CASRPRTGGEYEQYF
CDR3 DNA: TGTGCCAGCCGTCCTCGGACAGGGGGCGAGTACGAGCAGTACTTC
J gene: TRBJ2-7
V gene: TRBV28
clone size: .
D gene: TRBD1

CDR3 protein: CASSLDRTYEQYF
CDR3 DNA: TGTGCCAGCAGCTTAGACAGAACCTACGAGCAGTACTTC
J gene: TRBJ2-7
V gene: TRBV5-6
clone size: .
D gene: .

CDR3 protein: CASSPRPDQETQYF
CDR3 DNA: TGCGCCAGCAGCCCGCGGCCCGACCAAGAGACCCAGTACTTC
J gene: TRBJ2-5
V gene: TRBV5-1
clone size: .
D gene: .

CDR3 protein: CATSREGLKSYNEQFF
CDR3 DNA: TGTGCCACCAGCAGAGAGGGACTGAAAAGTTACAATGAGCAGTTCTTC
J gene: TRBJ2-1
V gene: TRBV15
clone size: .
D gene: .

CDR3 protein: CASSESGRNEQFF
CDR3 DNA: TGTGCCAGCAGTGAATCAGGGCGGAATGAGCAGTTCTTC
J gene: TRBJ2-1
V gene: TRBV6-1
clone size: .
D gene: .

CDR3 protein: CASSLIEQAVEQYF
CDR3 DNA: TGTGCCAGCAGCTTAATTGAACAGGCGGTCGAGCAGTACTTC
J gene: TRBJ2-7
V gene: TRBV11-1
clone size: .
D gene: .

CDR3 protein: CASSGTVQETQYF
CDR3 DNA: TGTGCCAGCAGTGGGACAGTACAAGAGACCCAGTACTTC
J gene: TRBJ2-5
V gene: TRBV6-6
clone size: once
D gene: TRBD1

CDR3 protein: CASSPGTGQAQPQHF
CDR3 DNA: TGTGCCAGCAGCCCTGGGACAGGGCAGGCGCAGCCCCAGCATTTT
J gene: TRBJ1-5
V gene: TRBV28
clone size: .
D gene: TRBD1

CDR3 protein: CASSLVLGEGYTF
CDR3 DNA: TGTGCCAGCAGCTTAGTCCTTGGTGAGGGCTACACCTTC
J gene: TRBJ1-2
V gene: TRBV11-2
clone size: .
D gene: .

CDR3 protein: CASSEDETRAGPTQETQYF
CDR3 DNA: TGTGCCAGCAGTGAAGATGAAACTCGCGCAGGGCCAACCCAAGAGACCCAGTACTTC
J gene: TRBJ2-5
V gene: TRBV2
clone size: .
D gene: .

CDR3 protein: CSVEVPEYSGGAAYNEQFF
CDR3 DNA: TGCAGCGTTGAAGTACCGGAGTACTCAGGGGGCGCGGCCTACAATGAGCAGTTCTTC
J gene: TRBJ2-1
V gene: TRBV29-1
clone size: .
D gene: TRBD1

CDR3 protein: CASSLAWRGLYEQYF
CDR3 DNA: TGTGCCAGCAGCTTAGCTTGGCGCGGTCTTTACGAGCAGTACTTC
J gene: TRBJ2-7
V gene: TRBV7-3
clone size: .
D gene: .

CDR3 protein: CASSPGQGDVGYGYTF
CDR3 DNA: TGCGCCAGCAGCCCGGGACAGGGGGATGTCGGCTATGGCTACACCTTC
J gene: TRBJ1-2
V gene: TRBV5-1
clone size: .
D gene: TRBD1

CDR3 protein: CASSLSSGTSTDTQYF
CDR3 DNA: TGTGCCAGCAGCTTGAGCAGCGGGACTAGCACAGATACGCAGTATTTT
J gene: TRBJ2-3
V gene: TRBV5-5
clone size: .
D gene: TRBD2

CDR3 protein: CASSSTGGEQYF
CDR3 DNA: TGTGCCAGCAGCTCCACAGGGGGCGAGCAGTACTTC
J gene: TRBJ2-7
V gene: TRBV5-6
clone size: .
D gene: TRBD1

CDR3 protein: CASSLSGREWDTEAFF
CDR3 DNA: TGTGCCAGCAGCTTATCCGGGCGGGAGTGGGACACTGAAGCTTTCTTT
J gene: TRBJ1-1
V gene: TRBV7-9
clone size: .
D gene: .

CDR3 protein: CASSVERVGAATGELFF
CDR3 DNA: TGTGCCAGCAGCGTAGAGCGGGTTGGGGCCGCCACCGGGGAGCTGTTTTTT
J gene: TRBJ2-2
V gene: TRBV9
clone size: .
D gene: .

CDR3 protein: CASSSQGYEQYF
CDR3 DNA: TGTGCCAGCAGCTCGCAGGGTTACGAGCAGTACTTC
J gene: TRBJ2-7
V gene: TRBV7-9
clone size: .
D gene: .

CDR3 protein: CASSWDRGWDGTEAFF
CDR3 DNA: TGTGCCAGCAGCTGGGACAGGGGGTGGGATGGCACTGAAGCTTTCTTT
J gene: TRBJ1-1
V gene: TRBV5-5
clone size: few
D gene: TRBD1

CDR3 protein: CATSPGRSPQPQHF
CDR3 DNA: TGTGCCACCTCCCCAGGGAGGAGTCCTCAGCCCCAGCATTTT
J gene: TRBJ1-5
V gene: TRBV19
clone size: .
D gene: .

CDR3 protein: CASSLRQGAKSYNEQFF
CDR3 DNA: TGTGCCAGCAGCTTAAGACAGGGGGCGAAATCCTACAATGAGCAGTTCTTC
J gene: TRBJ2-1
V gene: TRBV7-8
clone size: .
D gene: TRBD1

CDR3 protein: CAISPMSGEGGQVQFF
CDR3 DNA: TGTGCCATCAGCCCCATGAGCGGCGAGGGGGGACAGGTGCAGTTCTTC
J gene: TRBJ2-1
V gene: TRBV10-3
clone size: .
D gene: TRBD1

CDR3 protein: CASSSGLGGNEQFF
CDR3 DNA: TGTGCCAGCAGCTCGGGACTGGGAGGCAATGAGCAGTTCTTC
J gene: TRBJ2-1
V gene: TRBV7-6
clone size: .
D gene: .

CDR3 protein: CAITGDLDEQYF
CDR3 DNA: TGTGCCATCACGGGGGATCTCGACGAGCAGTACTTC
J gene: TRBJ2-7
V gene: TRBV10-3
clone size: .
D gene: .

CDR3 protein: CASSLAGGSATGELFF
CDR3 DNA: TGTGCCAGCAGTTTAGCGGGAGGAAGCGCCACCGGGGAGCTGTTTTTT
J gene: TRBJ2-2
V gene: TRBV27
clone size: .
D gene: TRBD2

CDR3 protein: CASSQGQGASYEQYF
CDR3 DNA: TGTGCCAGCAGCCAAGGTCAGGGGGCATCCTACGAGCAGTACTTC
J gene: TRBJ2-7
V gene: TRBV4-2
clone size: .
D gene: TRBD1

CDR3 protein: CASRPLAGEHYEQYF
CDR3 DNA: TGTGCCAGCAGACCACTAGCGGGGGAACACTACGAGCAGTACTTC
J gene: TRBJ2-7
V gene: TRBV28
clone size: .
D gene: TRBD2

CDR3 protein: CASRATQETQYF
CDR3 DNA: TGTGCCAGCCGAGCAACCCAAGAGACCCAGTACTTC
J gene: TRBJ2-5
V gene: TRBV11-2
clone size: .
D gene: .

CDR3 protein: CAWSDSTLPNEKLFF
CDR3 DNA: TGTGCCTGGAGTGACAGTACCCTTCCCAATGAAAAACTGTTTTTT
J gene: TRBJ1-4
V gene: TRBV30
clone size: .
D gene: .

CDR3 protein: CASRSLETGGYTF
CDR3 DNA: TGTGCCAGCAGGTCACTCGAAACGGGTGGCTACACCTTC
J gene: TRBJ1-2
V gene: TRBV9
clone size: .
D gene: .

CDR3 protein: CASSDRSRAETQYF
CDR3 DNA: TGTGCCAGCAGTGACCGAAGCAGGGCAGAGACCCAGTACTTC
J gene: TRBJ2-5
V gene: TRBV2
clone size: .
D gene: .

CDR3 protein: CSVVISGYEQYF
CDR3 DNA: TGCAGCGTTGTTATCAGTGGCTACGAGCAGTACTTC
J gene: TRBJ2-7
V gene: TRBV29-1
clone size: .
D gene: .